Shown below are 9 T cell receptor beta chains from a single sample sequenced in a study of blood T cell repertoires in COVID-19. Profiled with immunoSEQ multiplex PCR; TCRdb holds only in-frame clones, not every one. The data contain about 180,000 clones, 88% of them seen just once; the ten biggest clones take up roughly 9%. The sample consisted of PBMCs or T cells enriched from blood (not recorded which). The receptors derive from a woman under 30 who had recovered from COVID-19.

The rearrangement links TRBV27 to TRBJ2-7; TRBD2 might be the D (5 bases). V was clipped by 6 bases and J by 1 base, with 7 bases between them. This CDR3 region has 12 residues. Germline CDR1 reads MNHEY; CDR2 reads SMNVEV (reference sequence). CDR3: CASRGLSYEQYF. CDR3 nucleotide sequence: TGTGCCAGCAGAGGACTGTCCTACGAGCAGTACTTC.

The chain links TRBV24-1 to TRBJ1-2; D is unclear. Germline V gene lookup returns CDR1 KGHDR and CDR2 SFDVKD. This CDR3 has 14 amino acids. V shed 4 bases and J shed 5 bases, with 13 bases lying between them. CDR3 in amino acids: CATSDRGRAYGYTF. The DNA of the CDR3 is TGTGCCACCAGTGACCGAGGCCGAGCTTATGGCTACACCTTC.

The chain uses TRBV29-1 and TRBJ2-1; D is undetermined. The CDR3 is 15 residues long. The V and J ends lost 4 bases and 6 bases respectively, with 19 bases between them. Per germline, CDR1 SQVTM and CDR2 ANQGSEA. This CDR3 reads CSVGLSGVRGNEQFF. The CDR3, as DNA: TGCAGCGTTGGACTTTCGGGTGTAAGAGGCAATGAGCAGTTCTTC.

V is TRBV7-6 and J is TRBJ1-2, with a tentative D call TRBD1 (5 bases). The CDR3 is made up of 17 amino acids. With 0 bases removed from V and 6 bases from J, the gap between germline ends came to 20 bases. Per germline, CDR1 SGHVS and CDR2 FNYEAQ. In nucleotides, the CDR3 is TGTGCCAGCAGCTTAGCTATGGGAGGGGCGGGTATAGATGGCTACACCTTC. Its translation is CASSLAMGGAGIDGYTF.

This clone turned up a few times. This rearrangement joins TRBV13 to TRBJ1-2, with 7 positions matching TRBD1. The CDR3 spans 16 residues. Germline assignment: CDR1 PRHDT and CDR2 FYEKMQ (reference sequence). Trimming removed 0 bases from V and 6 bases from J; junction bases left unmatched: 10. CDR3 sequence (DNA): TGTGCCAGCAGCTTAGGCACGGACAGGACTTACGATGGCTACACCTTC. Residues: CASSLGTDRTYDGYTF.

CDR3 bases: TGTGCCAGCAGCTTAGGCAGCGGGGCTGGGGCCAACGTCCTGACTTTC. This encodes CASSLGSGAGANVLTF. The rearrangement joins TRBV7-9 to TRBJ2-6, with 7 bases matching TRBD2. CDR1 and CDR2 from the germline V gene are SEHNR and FQNEAQ (reference sequence). The CDR3 sequence is 16 residues long. J was trimmed by 2 bases and V by 1 base; bases with no gene match: 2.

This clone was picked up one time. The chain has TRBV6-6 and TRBJ1-5; tentative D call: TRBD1 (6 bases). Deletions cut 6 bases from V and 6 bases from J, with 21 bases between. The germline V gene has CDR1 MNHNY and CDR2 SVGAGI (reference sequence). CDR3 length: 16 amino acids. The CDR3 sequence: CASSPHERQETQPQHF. CDR3 coding DNA: TGTGCCAGCAGCCCCCATGAGAGACAGGAAACTCAGCCCCAGCATTTT.

V usage is TRBV19 and J usage is TRBJ1-1, with 7 bases identical to TRBD1. This CDR3 spans 15 amino acids. Germline CDR1 reads LNHDA; CDR2 reads SQIVND (reference sequence). The V segment lost 5 bases and the J segment 0 bases; nucleotides outside the gene matches: 6. The CDR3 DNA reads as TGTGCCAGTAGTCCGTGGGACAGCCTGAACACTGAAGCTTTCTTT. It yields the protein CASSPWDSLNTEAFF.

V gene TRBV30 combines with J gene TRBJ1-3, with 8 bases that match TRBD1. This CDR3 comprises 13 residues. Germline V gene lookup returns CDR1 GTSNPN and CDR2 SVGIG (reference sequence). Trimming removed 8 bases from V and 0 bases from J; junction bases left unmatched: 3. CDR3 DNA: TGTGCCGGACAGGGCTACTCTGGAAACACCATATATTTT. This translates into CAGQGYSGNTIYF. The full variable domain, with the rest looked up from reference TRBV30 and TRBJ1-3, is SQTIHQWPATLVQPVGSPLSLECTVEGTSNPNLYWYRQAAGRGLQLLFYSVGIGQISSEVPQNLSASRPQDRQFILSSKKLLLSDSGFYLCAGQGYSGNTIYFGEGSWLTVV.